One sample yielded the 32 T cell receptor beta chains listed below, sequenced in a study of OX40 agonist ivuxolimab in advanced cancers. Some clones are missing from TCRdb's copy, which holds only in-frame ones; the method was immunoSEQ multiplex PCR. The profile shows about 58,000 clones, approximately 80% of them singletons. Here the sequenced sample was CD4+ or CD8+ T cells sorted from blood, taken in a trial of the OX40 agonist ivuxolimab. All receptors derive from an adult with an advanced solid tumor such as melanoma, head and neck, liver or kidney cancer.

This clone was detected only a few times. The rearrangement links TRBV29-1 to TRBJ2-5; D gene unclear. The CDR3 sequence is 14 residues long. The V gene lost 5 bases and the J gene lost 2 bases, with 15 bases spanning the gap. CDR1 is SQVTM and CDR2 is ANQGSEA in the germline V gene. Written as DNA, the CDR3 is TGCAGCGTTTACCGGACCCAAGGGCAAGAGACCCAGTACTTC. Translated: CSVYRTQGQETQYF.

The rearrangement links TRBV5-1 to TRBJ2-1; 7 bases are a match to TRBD2. V dropped 4 bases and J dropped 4; count of bases not matched to a gene: 8. From germline, CDR1 is SGHRS and CDR2 YFSETQ. The CDR3 has 15 amino acids. DNA of the CDR3: TGCGCCAGCAGCCTGGCCCTAGCGGTTTACAATGAGCAGTTCTTC. Its translation is CASSLALAVYNEQFF.

This clone appeared a single time. The V gene is TRBV6-4, the J gene TRBJ2-2; D may be TRBD2 (5 bases). The ends were cut back, 3 bases at V and 4 bases at J, with 9 bases in the middle. The CDR3 runs 14 residues. The germline CDR1 and CDR2 sequences are MRHNA and SNTAGT. The CDR3 bases are TGTGCCAGCAGTGAGGCGACTATCACCGGGGAGCTGTTTTTT. Translated: CASSEATITGELFF.

Only a few counts were recorded for this clone. V gene TRBV19 combines with J gene TRBJ1-5; 8 bases are a match to TRBD1. The V gene's germline CDR1 is LNHDA and CDR2 SQIVND (reference sequence). This CDR3 spans 17 amino acids. V was clipped by 5 bases and J by 4 bases; unmatched bases: 13. Written as DNA, the CDR3 is TGTGCCAGTAGTGCACCGTACCGGGACAGGTCTAATCAGCCCCAGCATTTT. Its translation: CASSAPYRDRSNQPQHF.

The chain carries TRBV6-5 and TRBJ1-6; 9 bases are shared with TRBD1. The CDR3 is 15 amino acids. Losses at the gene ends were 0 bases for V and 9 bases for J; bases not matched to a gene: 3. Germline CDR1 and CDR2: MNHEY and SVGAGI. The CDR3 sequence: CASSYSQGARSPLHF. The CDR3 nucleotides read TGTGCCAGCAGTTACTCACAGGGGGCTCGTTCACCCCTCCACTTT.

V and J are TRBV6-5 and TRBJ2-5; tentatively, D is TRBD1 (6 bases). The DNA end is more similar to TRBJ2-7, so the J call may be wrong. Germline values: CDR1 MNHEY, CDR2 SVGAGI. The CDR3 covers 14 residues. The CDR3 sequence is CASSRDIFPYEQYF. The CDR3 DNA reads as TGTGCCAGCAGTCGGGACATTTTTCCCTACGAGCAGTACTTC.

This chain uses TRBV6-5 with TRBJ2-7, with 10 bases matching TRBD1. CDR3 size: 15 residues. Germline CDR1 and CDR2: MNHEY and SVGAGI. V shed 7 bases and J 2 bases; nucleotides not matched to a gene: 8. CDR3 nucleotides: TGTGCCAGCACCGGCCCCGGGACAGGGGCCTACGAGCAGTACTTC. It translates to CASTGPGTGAYEQYF.

The chain employs TRBV4-1 and TRBJ2-2, with 7 bases that match TRBD1. CDR1 and CDR2 from the germline V gene are MGHRA and YSYEKL. This CDR3 is 16 amino acids long. The V segment lost 1 base and the J segment 4 bases; nucleotides outside the gene matches: 6. CDR3 region: CASSQVFTGVTGELFF. The CDR3 region has the DNA TGCGCCAGCAGCCAAGTTTTTACAGGGGTCACCGGGGAGCTGTTTTTT.

The V call is TRBV27, the J call TRBJ2-1, with 9 bases aligning to TRBD2. Losses at the gene ends were 1 base for V and 8 bases for J; bases not matched to a gene: 6. CDR1 and CDR2 from the germline V gene are MNHEY and SMNVEV (reference sequence). CDR3 size: 15 residues. This CDR3 reads CASSLYRGGAYEQFF. In DNA form, the CDR3 reads TGTGCCAGCAGTTTATATCGCGGGGGGGCGTATGAGCAGTTCTTC.

V and J are TRBV19 and TRBJ2-3; 8 bases fit TRBD1. The CDR3 spans 15 residues. J gave up 2 bases and V 4 bases, and 5 bases lay outside the gene matches. The germline V gene has CDR1 LNHDA and CDR2 SQIVND (reference sequence). Here the CDR3 DNA reads TGTGCCAGTAGTAAGGACAGGGATTTCACAGATACGCAGTATTTT. Its protein is CASSKDRDFTDTQYF.

V gene TRBV11-3 combines with J gene TRBJ2-5, with 8 bases lining up with TRBD2. The germline CDR1 and CDR2 sequences are SGHNT and YENEEA. The CDR3 is made up of 16 amino acids. The V gene end was trimmed by 3 bases and the J gene end by 2 bases; junction bases not matched to a gene: 8. The CDR3 DNA reads as TGTGCCAGCAGCTTGGGAGCGGGGGTCCCTCAAGAGACCCAGTACTTC. This sequence encodes CASSLGAGVPQETQYF.

CDR3 in amino acids: CASSDPRAGAVNTGELFF. The CDR3 DNA reads as TGTGCCAGCAGTGACCCGCGAGCGGGGGCTGTGAACACCGGGGAGCTGTTTTTT. The chain combines TRBV6-1 with TRBJ2-2; the match to TRBD2 covers 8 bases. Trimming cost V 3 bases and J 1 base; bases outside gene matches: 10. Germline CDR1 MNHNS, CDR2 SASEGT. There are 18 residues in the CDR3.

This chain uses TRBV5-4 with TRBJ2-1; TRBD2 agrees at 15 bases. V trimming: 4 bases; J trimming: 6 bases; junction bases outside the gene matches: 5. This CDR3 spans 16 amino acids. The germline V gene encodes CDR1 SGHNT and CDR2 YYREEE (reference sequence). The CDR3 reads CASSAGLAGGVNEQFF. CDR3 coding DNA: TGTGCCAGCAGCGCGGGACTAGCGGGGGGTGTCAATGAGCAGTTCTTC.

The chain uses TRBV5-1 and TRBJ2-5, with 12 bases aligning to TRBD1. Germline assignment: CDR1 SGHRS and CDR2 YFSETQ. This CDR3 region has 16 residues. Germline trimming cut 0 bases from V and 6 bases from J; bases unmatched to any gene: 6. Here the CDR3 reads CASSLDGTGGAQTQYF. The CDR3, as DNA: TGCGCCAGCAGCTTGGATGGGACAGGGGGCGCTCAGACCCAGTACTTC.

This chain connects TRBV6-5 to TRBJ2-7, with a tentative D call TRBD1 (5 bases). Germline V CDR1 and CDR2: MNHEY, SVGAGI. The V and J ends lost 5 bases and 4 bases respectively, with 9 bases between them. The CDR3 consists of 12 residues. The CDR3 is CASSAQGYEQYF. CDR3 coding DNA: TGTGCCAGCAGTGCCCAGGGTTACGAGCAGTACTTC.

The V call is TRBV11-3, the J call TRBJ1-1; D is ambiguous. Per the germline V gene, CDR1 is SGHNT and CDR2 is YENEEA. The CDR3 has 13 amino acids. V gave up 2 bases and J gave up 0 bases, with 4 bases separating them. The CDR3 sequence: CASSLSVNTEAFF. The CDR3 DNA sequence: TGTGCCAGCAGCTTATCTGTGAACACTGAAGCTTTCTTT.

This clone was detected a few times. V is TRBV7-2 and J is TRBJ2-2; either TRBD1 or TRBD2 may supply D (5 bases each). This CDR3 has 14 residues. The V gene lost 2 bases and the J gene lost 7 bases, with 11 bases spanning the gap. The germline gives CDR1 SGHTA, CDR2 FQGNSA. The CDR3: CASSLLGTGGELFF. The CDR3 DNA reads TGTGCCAGCAGCTTACTGGGGACGGGCGGGGAGCTGTTTTTT.

This clone was found a few times. The chain is built from TRBV5-1 and TRBJ2-5; D not certain. The CDR3 runs 15 residues. The germline V gene has CDR1 SGHRS and CDR2 YFSETQ. V dropped 0 bases and J dropped 5 bases, with 14 bases sitting between them. CDR3 DNA: TGCGCCAGCAGCTTGGTAGGTGATTCTTGGGAGACCCAGTACTTC. It specifies CASSLVGDSWETQYF.

This clone occurred a few times. DNA of the CDR3: TGTGCCAGCGGTCGTGGGGGGCGGGACACAGATACGCAGTATTTT. Translated, it gives CASGRGGRDTDTQYF. The chain carries TRBV6-6 and TRBJ2-3; D possibly matches TRBD1 or TRBD2 (6 bases each). The V and J ends lost 8 bases and 2 bases respectively, with 17 bases between them. Germline V CDR1 and CDR2: MNHNY, SVGAGI (reference sequence). The CDR3 sequence is 15 residues long.

CDR3 loop: CASSAQVQTIQYF. The CDR3 DNA sequence: TGTGCCAGTAGTGCTCAGGTCCAAACCATTCAGTACTTC. The chain carries TRBV19 and TRBJ2-4, with D unclear. Trimming left V 5 bases short and J 9 bases short, with 14 bases between. This CDR3 is 13 amino acids long. Germline CDR1 LNHDA, CDR2 SQIVND (reference sequence).

The genes are TRBV9 and TRBJ2-1; weak D call: TRBD2 (6 bases). V was pared by 4 bases and J by 8 bases, with 13 bases between. The CDR3 has 13 amino acids. Germline V gene lookup returns CDR1 SGDLS and CDR2 YYNGEE. The CDR3 coding sequence is TGTGCCAGCAGCATAGGAGGGGTGTATGAGCAGTTCTTC. Its protein is CASSIGGVYEQFF.

This rearrangement joins TRBV6-4 to TRBJ1-2, with 7 bases identical to TRBD1. CDR1 and CDR2 (germline): MRHNA, SNTAGT. The CDR3 consists of 13 residues. The V segment lost 6 bases and the J segment 6 bases; nucleotides outside the gene matches: 7. This chain's CDR3 is CASRGLDRDGYTF. CDR3 nucleotide sequence: TGTGCCAGCAGGGGACTAGACAGGGATGGCTACACCTTC.

The chain carries TRBV18 and TRBJ2-5, with 7 nucleotides matching TRBD1. V shed 3 bases, J shed 4 bases, and the junction held 8 bases outside the gene matches. The CDR3 covers 15 residues. Germline V gene sequence: CDR1 KGHSH, CDR2 LQKENI. CDR3 DNA sequence: TGTGCCAGCTCACCGCTCGACAGGGTGGGAGAGACCCAGTACTTC. It specifies CASSPLDRVGETQYF.

The chain employs TRBV5-1 and TRBJ2-3; possible D gene TRBD1, 5 bases. With 4 bases removed from V and 4 bases from J, the gap between germline ends came to 16 bases. There are 15 residues in the CDR3. Germline values: CDR1 SGHRS, CDR2 YFSETQ. CDR3 DNA: TGCGCCAGCAGCCTCCAGGGATTCGGGTCAGATACGCAGTATTTT. Residues: CASSLQGFGSDTQYF.

V and J are TRBV11-3 and TRBJ1-6, with 8 bases matching TRBD1. The CDR3 has 13 amino acids. Trimming removed 8 bases from V and 6 bases from J; junction bases left unmatched: 3. Germline-derived CDR1 and CDR2 are SGHNT and YENEEA. Written as DNA, the CDR3 is TGTGCCAGCCGGGGACAGGCTAATTCACCCCTCCACTTT. This translates into CASRGQANSPLHF. The whole variable domain, remainder taken from reference TRBV11-3 and TRBJ1-6, is EAGVVQSPRYKIIEKKQPVAFWCNPISGHNTLYWYLQNLGQGPELLIRYENEEAVDDSQLPKDRFSAERLKGVDSTLKIQPAELGDSAVYLCASRGQANSPLHFGNGTRLTVT.

V is TRBV19 and J is TRBJ2-3; D gene ambiguous. V lost 6 bases and J lost 0, with 4 bases in between. Per germline, CDR1 LNHDA and CDR2 SQIVND (reference sequence). The CDR3 covers 12 residues. DNA for the CDR3: TGTGCCAGTAGGGGTAGCACAGATACGCAGTATTTT. As protein: CASRGSTDTQYF.

The chain couples TRBV19 to TRBJ2-3, with 8 bases that match TRBD1. The CDR3 length is 13 residues. Trimming at V came to 10 bases and at J to 3 bases, leaving 6 bases not matched to a gene. Germline V CDR1 and CDR2: LNHDA, SQIVND (reference sequence). The CDR3: CATTQGATDTQYF. CDR3 nucleotide sequence: TGTGCCACTACTCAGGGGGCAACAGATACGCAGTATTTT.

The rearrangement links TRBV19 to TRBJ1-5; 7 nucleotides line up with TRBD1. The CDR3 consists of 16 residues. From germline, CDR1 is LNHDA and CDR2 SQIVND (reference sequence). The V and J ends lost 6 bases and 5 bases, in that order; junction bases with no gene match: 13. As DNA, the CDR3 is TGTGCCAGTAGGCTTACAAGGGCAGGGGGGTATCAGCCCCAGCATTTT. Its translation: CASRLTRAGGYQPQHF.

The chain uses TRBV6-4 and TRBJ2-1; the D is unclear. Germline V gene data show CDR1 as MRHNA and CDR2 as SNTAGT. Trimming removed 5 bases from V and 4 bases from J, with 9 bases in between. This CDR3 spans 13 amino acids. CDR3 in amino acids: CASSLGLYNEQFF. CDR3 bases: TGTGCCAGCAGTCTAGGTCTGTACAATGAGCAGTTCTTC.

The gene calls are TRBV7-3 and TRBJ2-7; 7 bases are a match to TRBD1. There are 14 residues in the CDR3. Germline CDR1 SGHTA, CDR2 FQGTGA. V lost 3 bases, J lost 1 base, and 3 bases stayed unmatched. The CDR3 region is CASSLTGTSYEQYF. The CDR3 DNA sequence: TGTGCCAGCAGCTTGACAGGGACATCCTACGAGCAGTACTTC. Looking up the rest from reference TRBV7-3 and TRBJ2-7 gives the full variable domain: GAGVSQTPSNKVTEKGKYVELRCDPISGHTALYWYRQSLGQGPEFLIYFQGTGAADDSGLPNDRFFAVRPEGSVSTLKIQRTERGDSAVYLCASSLTGTSYEQYFGPGTRLTVT.

This clone was seen more than once but under ten times. The chain joins TRBV14 to TRBJ1-4; a weak D match, TRBD1 (5 bases). Trimming took 2 bases from V and 2 from J, leaving 15 bases between them. Germline V gene sequence: CDR1 SGHDN, CDR2 FVKESK. The CDR3 covers 17 residues. The CDR3 bases are TGTGCCAGCAGCCAACTACCCGACAGAGCGACTAATGAAAAACTGTTTTTT. Translation gives CASSQLPDRATNEKLFF.

V usage is TRBV19 and J usage is TRBJ2-3; 9 bases agree with TRBD1. Germline assignment: CDR1 LNHDA and CDR2 SQIVND (reference sequence). V dropped 8 bases and J dropped 0; count of bases not matched to a gene: 3. The CDR3 extends over 14 amino acids. The CDR3 sequence: CASSGTGSTDTQYF. As DNA, the CDR3 is TGTGCCAGTTCCGGGACAGGGAGCACAGATACGCAGTATTTT.